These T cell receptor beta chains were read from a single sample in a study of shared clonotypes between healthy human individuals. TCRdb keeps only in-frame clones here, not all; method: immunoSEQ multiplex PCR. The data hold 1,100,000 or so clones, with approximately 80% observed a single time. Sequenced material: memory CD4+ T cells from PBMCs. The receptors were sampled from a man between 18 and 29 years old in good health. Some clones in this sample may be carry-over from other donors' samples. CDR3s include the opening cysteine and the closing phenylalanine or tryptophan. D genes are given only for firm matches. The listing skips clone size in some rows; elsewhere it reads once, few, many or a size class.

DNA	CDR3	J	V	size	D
TGTGCCAGCAGCGTAGACCCGGGGAACCAAGAGACCCAGTACTTC	CASSVDPGNQETQYF	TRBJ2-5	TRBV9	-	-
TGCGCCAGCAGCCAAGGGCTAGCGGGGTGGTACAATGAGCAGTTCTTC	CASSQGLAGWYNEQFF	TRBJ2-1	TRBV4-3	-	TRBD2
TGTGCCAGCAGCTCCCTTTACGGGACAGAGGCTTTCTTT	CASSSLYGTEAFF	TRBJ1-1	TRBV7-2	-	TRBD1
TGTGCCAGCAGCAAAGGGGCCGCCAGCAGCTCCTACAATGAGCAGTTCTTC	CASSKGAASSSYNEQFF	TRBJ2-1	TRBV21-1	-	-
TGTGCCAGCAGTCTGACGAGTGAAAAACTGTTTTTT	CASSLTSEKLFF	TRBJ1-4	TRBV7-6	-	-
TGCAGCGTTGGGAGCTACGAGCAGTACTTC	CSVGSYEQYF	TRBJ2-7	TRBV29-1	-	-
TGTGCCAGCAGGGGACAGACGAACACTGAAGCTTTCTTT	CASRGQTNTEAFF	TRBJ1-1	TRBV7-2	many	TRBD1
TGTGCCAGCAGCCAAGGGCAGGAGGACTCCTACGAGCAGTACTTC	CASSQGQEDSYEQYF	TRBJ2-7	TRBV4-2	once	-
TGCGCCAGCAGCCAAGCATTCACGGCAGGGGCTTGGTACGAGCAGTACTTC	CASSQAFTAGAWYEQYF	TRBJ2-7	TRBV4-1	once	-
TGTGCCAGCAGCCCTGGGACGGGGAGGTACGAGCAGTACTTC	CASSPGTGRYEQYF	TRBJ2-7	TRBV7-3	-	-
TGCAGCGTTGGGGCTAGCGGGAATCCCGGGGAGCTGTTTTTT	CSVGASGNPGELFF	TRBJ2-2	TRBV29-1	-	TRBD2
TGTGCCAGCAGTGTAGGACTAGCGCGGCTCCGGTACAATGAGCAGTTCTTC	CASSVGLARLRYNEQFF	TRBJ2-1	TRBV7-2	-	TRBD2
TGTGCCAGCAGTGGAGGGGGGGGGCGAGGCAATCAGCCCCAGCATTTT	CASSGGGGRGNQPQHF	TRBJ1-5	TRBV6-1	-	-
TGTGCCAGCAGCTTGAGCGGGAGCTCCTACGAGCAGTACTTC	CASSLSGSSYEQYF	TRBJ2-7	TRBV7-2	-	TRBD2
TGTGCCAGCAGCTTGGGTGGGGACGGGAAGACCCAGTACTTC	CASSLGGDGKTQYF	TRBJ2-5	TRBV5-4	-	-
TGCGCCAGCAGCAGCTCGGGGGATACGCAGTATTTT	CASSSSGDTQYF	TRBJ2-3	TRBV5-1	-	-
TGTGCCAGCAGCTCCCTTGGGGGCACAACTAATGAAAAACTGTTTTTT	CASSSLGGTTNEKLFF	TRBJ1-4	TRBV9	few	-
TGCGCCAGCAGCGGCGGACCCCCGGGATACGAGCAGTACTTC	CASSGGPPGYEQYF	TRBJ2-7	TRBV5-1	-	-